Below are 18 T cell receptor beta chains sequenced from a single sample in a study of cytomegalovirus exposure and HLA in healthy donors. It was with 60 Vbeta and 13 Jbeta primers that the PCR ran. Here immunoSEQ multiplex PCR was the method, and the copy in TCRdb shows in-frame clones only, minus some. The sample carries roughly 200,000 clones, less than 85% recorded once. Sequencing used PBMCs. The receptor set was obtained from a boy aged 10-17 years in good health and CMV-seronegative.

This chain joins TRBV18 and TRBJ1-1; D possibly corresponds to TRBD1 (6 bases). The CDR3 totals 14 residues. The V end was cut by 6 bases, the J end by 3 bases, with 14 bases between. In germline, CDR1 is KGHSH, CDR2 LQKENI. CDR3 residues: CASSRIPGDTEAFF. The DNA of the CDR3 is TGTGCCAGCTCCCGAATACCAGGGGACACTGAAGCTTTCTTT.

The CDR3 DNA reads as TGCGCCAGCAGCCAAGAGTGGGCAGGGGGCGGACAAGATACGCAGTATTTT. It encodes CASSQEWAGGGQDTQYF. The V gene is TRBV4-1, the J gene TRBJ2-3, with TRBD1 matching 8 bases. CDR1 is MGHRA and CDR2 is YSYEKL in the germline V gene. J gave up 5 bases and V 0 bases, and 10 bases lay outside the gene matches. The CDR3 runs to 17 residues.

This rearrangement joins TRBV30 to TRBJ1-5; D unclear. V was shortened by 1 base and J by 0 bases, with 10 bases between the two germline ends. The CDR3 length is 15 residues. Germline CDR1 is GTSNPN and CDR2 is SVGIG (reference sequence). CDR3 amino acids: CAWSATRFSNQPQHF. The CDR3 DNA sequence: TGTGCCTGGAGTGCGACACGCTTTAGCAATCAGCCCCAGCATTTT. Supplemented by reference TRBV30 and TRBJ1-5, the full variable domain reads SQTIHQWPATLVQPVGSPLSLECTVEGTSNPNLYWYRQAAGRGLQLLFYSVGIGQISSEVPQNLSASRPQDRQFILSSKKLLLSDSGFYLCAWSATRFSNQPQHFGDGTRLSIL.

The gene calls are TRBV2 and TRBJ2-2, with D possibly being TRBD1 (5 bases). V lost 7 bases to trimming and J lost 0 bases, with 12 bases between them. The CDR3 contains 15 residues. Germline CDR1 SNHLY, CDR2 FYNNEI. In DNA form, the CDR3 reads TGTGCCAGCAAAGGGGTTGCACCGAACACCGGGGAGCTGTTTTTT. Translating gives CASKGVAPNTGELFF.

This clone came up once. The chain employs TRBV19 and TRBJ1-6, with D hard to call. V was cut by 0 bases and J by 9 bases, with 15 bases left in between. The CDR3 is 16 residues long. Germline assignment: CDR1 LNHDA and CDR2 SQIVND (reference sequence). This chain's CDR3 is CASSIDRALPPSPLHF. The CDR3 DNA reads TGTGCCAGTAGTATAGATCGTGCACTACCCCCTTCACCCCTCCACTTT.

This chain links TRBV30 with TRBJ1-2; tentatively, D is TRBD1 (5 bases). V lost 1 base, J lost 5 bases, and 11 bases lay in between. The germline V gene encodes CDR1 GTSNPN and CDR2 SVGIG (reference sequence). The CDR3 has 13 amino acids. The CDR3 spells CAWSDQQEYGYTF. CDR3 coding DNA: TGTGCCTGGAGTGATCAACAGGAATATGGCTACACCTTC.

The genes are TRBV7-8 and TRBJ2-3; 14 nucleotides line up with TRBD2. The CDR3 sequence is 14 residues long. Germline V gene data show CDR1 as SGHVS and CDR2 as FQNEAQ. The trim removed 4 bases at V and 6 bases at J, leaving 0 bases unmatched. This CDR3 reads CASSWTSGGDTQYF. CDR3 DNA sequence: TGTGCCAGCAGCTGGACTAGCGGGGGGGATACGCAGTATTTT.

This chain connects TRBV18 to TRBJ1-6, with unresolved D. Germline CDR1 and CDR2: KGHSH and LQKENI. The V end lost 8 bases, the J end lost 0 bases, and 5 bases lay between the germline ends. The CDR3 has 13 amino acids. CDR3 bases: TGTGCCAGCGGCCTCTCCTATAATTCACCCCTCCACTTT. The encoded protein is CASGLSYNSPLHF.

This chain uses TRBV6-5 with TRBJ1-1, with D tentatively TRBD1 (5 bases). V lost 4 bases, J lost 4 bases, and 16 bases lay in between. CDR1 is MNHEY, CDR2 SVGAGI, per germline. CDR3 length: 15 residues. The CDR3 protein is CASSLAGSYGTEAFF. CDR3 in DNA: TGTGCCAGCAGTTTGGCAGGGTCATATGGCACTGAAGCTTTCTTT.

V and J are TRBV7-2 and TRBJ2-4, with 10 nucleotides matching TRBD2. The CDR3 consists of 18 residues. V dropped 5 bases and J dropped 0; count of bases not matched to a gene: 10. Germline V gene sequence: CDR1 SGHTA, CDR2 FQGNSA. CDR3 DNA sequence: TGTGCCAGCAGCCCGGGACTAGCGCGGTCGCTAGCCAAAAACATTCAGTACTTC. It specifies CASSPGLARSLAKNIQYF. The full variable domain, with the rest looked up from reference TRBV7-2 and TRBJ2-4, is GAGVSQSPSNKVTEKGKDVELRCDPISGHTALYWYRQSLGQGLEFLIYFQGNSAPDKSGLPSDRFSAERTGGSVSTLTIQRTQQEDSAVYLCASSPGLARSLAKNIQYFGAGTRLSVL.

The J gene is TRBJ2-3, the V gene TRBV30, with D tentatively TRBD1 (7 bases). The germline V and J ends were trimmed by 4 bases and 6 bases, with 20 bases remaining between them. The CDR3 runs 15 residues. Germline CDR1 is GTSNPN and CDR2 is SVGIG (reference sequence). The CDR3 nucleotides read TGTGCCTGGAAGGGAGGAGACAGGGTTAAGGATACGCAGTATTTT. Its translation is CAWKGGDRVKDTQYF.

The rearrangement uses TRBV30 and TRBJ1-1; D perhaps matches TRBD1 (5 bases). Trimming took 0 bases from V and 0 from J, leaving 8 bases between them. Germline CDR1 reads GTSNPN; CDR2 reads SVGIG (reference sequence). The CDR3 is 14 amino acids. The CDR3 loop is CAWSVQAVNTEAFF. CDR3 bases: TGTGCCTGGAGTGTACAGGCGGTGAACACTGAAGCTTTCTTT.

This clone was observed a handful of times. The chain links TRBV9 to TRBJ1-1; 8 nucleotides match TRBD1. The CDR3 has 13 residues. CDR1 is SGDLS, CDR2 YYNGEE, per germline. With 3 bases clipped from V and 11 bases from J, the junction kept 9 bases outside the gene matches. The DNA of the CDR3 is TGTGCCAGCAGCGGTCAGGGGGCGGGACGGGCTTTCTTT. Translated: CASSGQGAGRAFF.

The CDR3 protein is CSVGDRGLSYEQYF. The CDR3 DNA reads TGCAGCGTGGGAGACAGGGGCCTCTCCTACGAGCAGTACTTC. The chain links TRBV29-1 to TRBJ2-7, with 8 bases aligning to TRBD1. Germline CDR1 and CDR2: SQVTM and ANQGSEA. The CDR3 spans 14 residues. Trimming took 6 bases from V and 0 from J; bases not matched to a gene: 7.

This clone was seen a few times. This chain uses TRBV7-8 with TRBJ2-3; 11 nucleotides agree with TRBD2. The germline V gene has CDR1 SGHVS and CDR2 FQNEAQ. Trimming cost V 2 bases and J 3 bases; bases outside gene matches: 4. CDR3 length equals 16 residues. The CDR3 sequence: CASSLYSGRATDTQYF. DNA of the CDR3: TGTGCCAGCAGCTTATATAGCGGGAGGGCTACAGATACGCAGTATTTT.

Regarding this clone: This same CDR3 is encoded by further DNA sequences in the sample. The rearrangement uses TRBV27 and TRBJ2-1; 14 bases map to TRBD2. CDR3 size: 18 residues. Trimming cost V 5 bases and J 0 bases; bases outside gene matches: 6. Germline assignment: CDR1 MNHEY and CDR2 SMNVEV (reference sequence). The CDR3 protein is CASSPWTSGRNSYNEQFF. CDR3 nucleotide sequence: TGTGCCAGCAGTCCCTGGACTAGCGGGAGGAACTCCTACAATGAGCAGTTCTTC.

This clone was observed once. The V gene is TRBV30, the J gene TRBJ2-5; D is perhaps TRBD2 (5 bases). This CDR3 region has 13 residues. V lost 5 bases and J lost 7, with 17 bases in between. CDR1 GTSNPN and CDR2 SVGIG come from the germline V gene (reference sequence). This CDR3 reads CAWGWGAMGTQYF. Written as DNA, the CDR3 is TGTGCCTGGGGTTGGGGAGCCATGGGGACCCAGTACTTC.

This clone was recorded once. The chain combines TRBV2 with TRBJ2-7; 9 positions agree with TRBD1. CDR1 is SNHLY, CDR2 FYNNEI, per germline. The ends lost 6 bases at V and 5 bases at J; junction bases unmatched: 8. This CDR3 is built from 14 residues. The CDR3 nucleotides read TGTGCCAGCAGGCTGGACAGGGGAATCGACGAGCAGTACTTC. Its translation: CASRLDRGIDEQYF.